This TCR beta chain came from a study of T cell repertoires in cytomegalovirus infection. Across the study: Selection of CMV epitopes for the study included recently identified HLA-C-restricted and well-studied HLA-B-restricted ones. Matching HLA type and CMV infection were both indicated by public TCR beta signatures.

Overall study results and limits: HLA-C-restricted CMV-specific TCR beta clonotypes prevailed in the ex vivo response. Cumulative frequency (of public TCR beta family members) identified carriers of CMV plus the relevant HLA.

MiXCR, run by TCRdb on the reads, gives a single entry per CDR3 protein. The sample has a few hundred thousand distinct CDR3 sequences; about 42% are singletons. Unmatched junction bases numbered 20, after V lost 2 bases and J lost 12 bases. Germline V gene data show CDR1 as KGHSH and CDR2 as LQKENI. This CDR3 has 19 amino acids. This clonotype was observed a few times. Its cognate antigen is unknown. The receptor was isolated from a human donor in good health (CMV status not recorded). Some clones in this sample may be carry-over from other donors' samples. The sample in question was cultured PBMCs, obtained from culture after CMV antigen stimulation. The rearrangement uses TRBV18 and TRBJ2-1; 12 bases are shared with TRBD2. This CDR3 reads CASSPGYWGLAGFAPAQFF. The CDR3 nucleotides read TGTGCCAGCTCACCAGGTTATTGGGGACTAGCGGGTTTCGCCCCTGCGCAGTTCTTC.